These 6 T cell receptor beta chains came from one sample sequenced in a study of cytomegalovirus exposure and HLA in healthy donors. The PCR ran on 60 Vbeta and 13 Jbeta primers. TCRdb's table, derived via immunoSEQ multiplex PCR, lists solely in-frame clones and lacks some. The sample consists of around 150,000 clones, 75% of them appearing once. Sequencing was carried out using PBMCs. All receptors come from a man aged 18 to 29 in good health and CMV-seronegative.

The chain couples TRBV5-4 to TRBJ2-3; 7 nucleotides align to TRBD1. The V gene end was trimmed by 1 base and the J gene end by 3 bases; junction bases not matched to a gene: 5. Germline V gene data show CDR1 as SGHNT and CDR2 as YYREEE (reference sequence). This CDR3 is 15 amino acids long. As DNA, the CDR3 is TGTGCCAGCAGCTTGACAGGGGCGGGTACAGATACGCAGTATTTT. Protein: CASSLTGAGTDTQYF.

This chain connects TRBV2 to TRBJ2-3; TRBD1 aligns across 9 bases. V was pared by 8 bases and J by 7 bases, with 10 bases of the junction left unmatched. This CDR3 comprises 14 residues. Germline-derived CDR1 and CDR2 are SNHLY and FYNNEI. This CDR3 is CASYLGQGLYTQYF. The CDR3 region has the DNA TGTGCCAGCTATCTAGGACAGGGGTTGTATACGCAGTATTTT.

This chain links TRBV7-9 with TRBJ2-7; the D gene is possibly TRBD2 (6 bases). Trimming cost V 5 bases and J 1 base, with 15 bases left between them. This CDR3 has 15 amino acids. Germline lookup yields CDR1 SEHNR and CDR2 FQNEAQ (reference sequence). CDR3 in DNA: TGTGCCAGCAGCCCCGGGAGTGAAGTTTCCTACGAGCAGTACTTC. As protein: CASSPGSEVSYEQYF.

This chain uses TRBV7-2 with TRBJ2-1; D may be TRBD2 (5 bases). The CDR3 sequence is 12 residues long. Germline loops: CDR1 SGHTA, CDR2 FQGNSA. V dropped 5 bases and J dropped 15 bases, with 17 bases sitting between them. In DNA, the CDR3 is TGTGCCAGCAGCAAAGAGGGAGATCGACGGTTCTTC. This encodes CASSKEGDRRFF.

In its sample, this clone was seen a few times. V and J are TRBV29-1 and TRBJ2-5, with a tentative D call TRBD2 (7 bases). Between the trimmed V and J ends, which lost 3 bases and 5 bases, there was a span of 13 bases. Germline V gene lookup returns CDR1 SQVTM and CDR2 ANQGSEA. There are 13 residues in the CDR3. CDR3 region: CSVEGHGGETQYF. CDR3 sequence (DNA): TGCAGCGTTGAGGGACACGGGGGGGAGACCCAGTACTTC.

The CDR3 region is CASSLDGRSTDTQYF. CDR3 DNA sequence: TGTGCCAGCAGCTTAGATGGGCGATCCACAGATACGCAGTATTTT. J is TRBJ2-3 and V is TRBV11-2; the D is unclear. Germline CDR1 and CDR2: SGHAT and FQNNGV. The CDR3 totals 15 residues. The V and J ends lost 0 bases and 2 bases respectively, with 9 bases between them.